This TCR beta chain appears in the sequencing data of a study of spatial heterogeneity in lung cancer (dated by TCRdb to between 2018 and 2021). With respect to the entire study: Beta-chain transcripts were consistently detected in greater numbers than alpha-chain transcripts, which likely reflects a higher abundance of beta-chain transcripts. At surgery, hundreds of tumor regions, 64 matched nontumor lung samples and 45 to 60 PBMC samples were TCR-sequenced for both alpha and beta chains. In tumor regions, TCR transcript counts showed a strong correlation with a T cell transcriptional module score derived from matched bulk RNA-seq. In the raw uncorrected reads, each unique combination of TCR and UMI appeared on average more than ten times. In non-small cell lung cancer, the study made a quantitative comparison of TCR alpha and beta repertoires among multiple tumor regions, matched nontumor lung and blood. Nonsynonymous mutation counts, determined by whole-exome sequencing of tumor tissue, were related to features of the TCR repertoire.

The time point label for this specimen denotes: sample taken at primary tumor resection. Samples were obtained from approximately 70 patients with early-stage, untreated non-small cell lung cancer from the lung TRACERx cohort. For TCR sequencing, whole RNA was extracted from tumor and nontumor lung tissue, or from cryopreserved PBMC samples, and no cell sorting was done. Only patients for whom sufficient RNA was available from at least two tumor regions were selected for TCR sequencing. Tumor and adjacent nontumor lung specimens were reviewed by a lung pathologist before selection. CDR1 and CDR2 were assigned from the germline V gene as LGHNA and YNFKEQ. Trimmed from V: 0 bases; trimmed from J: 10 bases; junction bases lacking a gene match: 11. The CDR3 sequence holds 15 residues, the cysteine and phenylalanine included. Only the CDR3 portion is preserved as DNA: 45 bases, with reading frame beginning at the first base.

General study outcomes and caveats: Counts of ubiquitous and regional expanded TCRs were found to correlate with counts of ubiquitous and regional nonsynonymous mutations, respectively. Confirming at a functional level the hypothesis that regional TCRs recognize regional mutations was considered to require additional single-cell paired TCR alpha and beta sequencing. A correlation was observed between the number of expanded intratumoral alpha and beta TCRs and the tumor nonsynonymous mutation count. TCR-seq coverage of tumor T cells was estimated to be only roughly 7% for alpha chains and more than 11% for beta chains.

Libraries were built with 5' RACE. Data came from a NextSeq 500. To allow correction of PCR and sequencing errors, the TCR library protocol tagged every TCR cDNA molecule with a unique molecular identifier. Per the original workflow: Decombinator tools were used for TCR identification, UMI-based error correction and CDR3 extraction. Expanded TCRs were defined as those above a frequency of 2 per 1,000, corresponding to the top 1% of the tumor frequency distribution. Expanded tumor TCRs statistically deemed absent (corrected P<0.05) from at least one tumor region were classed as regional, and all other expanded tumor TCRs were classed as ubiquitous. Renyi diversity was computed with the R vegan package after each repertoire had been subsampled 100 times to 5,000 TCRs. CDR3 similarity networks were built from amino acid triplet string-kernel similarity, with CDR3s being connected when pairwise similarity was above 0.82. TCRdb cleaned the public reads at Q25 with fastp, built clones with MiXCR and kept in-frame beta chains. Rows are combined by CDR3 protein, so each entry shows the most common genes and DNA. The V and J calls and clone size are TCRdb's, not the authors'. The sample table records a few thousand distinct CDR3 sequences; roughly a tenth of these occur just once. The ten top clones hold about 12% of the sample.

This clonotype counts as medium-sized (0.01 to 0.1%). Its binding antigen is unknown. Within one base of it there is no much larger clone, and no base qualities were kept. This beta chain is off target for a library built for alpha chains, so its abundance means little. The rearranged segments are TRBV4-2 and TRBJ1-1, and TRBD1 aligns with 7 junction nucleotides. The origin of this receptor is a male donor with early-stage non-small cell lung cancer. The source material was lung tumor tissue, sampled at surgery. The CDR3 protein: CASSQEFGQGDAAFF. The DNA sequence follows: TGTGCCAGCAGCCAAGAATTTGGGCAGGGGGACGCAGCTTTCTTT.